These 8 T cell receptor beta chains originate from one sample sequenced in a study of control samples from healthy donors and cancer patients. Assay: immunoSEQ multiplex PCR; the TCRdb copy retains only in-frame clones and omits some. The sample lists 60,000 to 65,000 clones, roughly 85% occurring once. Input material: blood. The receptors stem from a man aged 35 to 55 in good health.

The chain recombines TRBV7-2 with TRBJ2-5, with TRBD2 matching 9 bases. This CDR3 contains 16 residues. V trimming: 1 base; J trimming: 6 bases; junction bases outside the gene matches: 9. The germline V gene has CDR1 SGHTA and CDR2 FQGNSA. CDR3 sequence reads: CASSLGRGGQLKTQYF. CDR3 sequence (DNA): TGTGCCAGCAGCTTAGGGCGGGGGGGCCAGTTGAAGACCCAGTACTTC.

The genes are TRBV5-1 and TRBJ2-1, with TRBD2 identical over 14 bases. Unmatched junction bases numbered 13, after V lost 1 base and J lost 4 bases. The germline V gene has CDR1 SGHRS and CDR2 YFSETQ. There are 20 residues in the CDR3. The CDR3 DNA sequence: TGCGCCAGCAGCTTGAGGGGACAGACTAGCGGGAGGGCCGCGTACAATGAGCAGTTCTTC. This gives the protein CASSLRGQTSGRAAYNEQFF.

This CDR3 reads CASSLSIGTAGSPLHF. DNA of the CDR3: TGTGCCAGCAGTTTATCGATTGGGACAGCGGGGTCACCCCTCCACTTT. V gene TRBV27 combines with J gene TRBJ1-6; 7 nucleotides align to TRBD1. The germline CDR1 and CDR2 sequences are MNHEY and SMNVEV (reference sequence). There are 16 residues in the CDR3. V was pared by 0 bases and J by 10 bases, with 9 bases of the junction left unmatched.

This chain uses TRBV30 with TRBJ2-3, with TRBD2 matching 7 bases. V trimming: 3 bases; J trimming: 1 base; junction bases outside the gene matches: 4. The germline CDR1 and CDR2 sequences are GTSNPN and SVGIG (reference sequence). CDR3 length: 14 residues. CDR3 bases: TGTGCCTGGAGAGGGCTAGCGGGCACAGATACGCAGTATTTT. Its protein is CAWRGLAGTDTQYF.

V gene TRBV5-5 combines with J gene TRBJ2-3; D gene uncertain. V gave up 0 bases and J gave up 10 bases, with 6 bases separating them. This CDR3 region has 11 residues. Germline V gives CDR1 SGHKS, CDR2 YYEKEE (reference sequence). CDR3 bases: TGTGCCAGCAGCTTGGTTAAGGCGCAGTATTTT. Amino acid sequence: CASSLVKAQYF. Together with reference TRBV5-5 and TRBJ2-3, the CDR3 gives the full variable domain: DAGVTQSPTHLIKTRGQQVTLRCSPISGHKSVSWYQQVLGQGPQFIFQYYEKEERGRGNFPDRFSARQFPNYSSELNVNALLLGDSALYLCASSLVKAQYFGPGTRLTVL.

The genes are TRBV30 and TRBJ1-5; no definite D call. V shed 2 bases and J shed 5 bases, with 7 bases lying between them. The germline V gene has CDR1 GTSNPN and CDR2 SVGIG (reference sequence). The CDR3 totals 12 residues. The CDR3: CAWSSSDQPQHF. The CDR3 DNA sequence: TGTGCCTGGAGTTCATCGGATCAGCCCCAGCATTTT.

This chain links TRBV19 with TRBJ1-1; TRBD1 matches at 8 bases. V was clipped by 5 bases and J by 10 bases; unmatched bases: 9. The CDR3 is 13 amino acids. Germline assignment: CDR1 LNHDA and CDR2 SQIVND (reference sequence). The CDR3: CASSGSIQGAAFF. The DNA for the CDR3 is TGTGCCAGTAGTGGAAGTATCCAGGGGGCAGCTTTCTTT.

The chain couples TRBV29-1 to TRBJ1-5, with D uncertain. The germline gives CDR1 SQVTM, CDR2 ANQGSEA. V lost 3 bases, J lost 7 bases, and 13 bases lay in between. There are 13 residues in the CDR3. CDR3 nucleotides: TGCAGCGTTGATGTAGGGAGGAACCAGCCCCAGCATTTT. This codes for CSVDVGRNQPQHF.